This T cell receptor beta chain was found in a study of blood T cell repertoires in COVID-19. Sequencing used immunoSEQ multiplex PCR; TCRdb keeps in-frame clones, though not all of them. The profile shows roughly 110,000 clones, approximately 80% of them singletons. Germline trimming cut 0 bases from V and 7 bases from J; bases unmatched to any gene: 10. CDR1 SGHRS and CDR2 YFSETQ come from the germline V gene. This CDR3 has 17 residues. The TCR was taken from a man at least 80 years old with COVID-19, enrolled during active disease. The gene calls are TRBV5-1 and TRBJ2-2; 9 nucleotides agree with TRBD1. Sequenced material: peripheral blood. The CDR3 region is CASSLAGQGTGYGELFF. The CDR3 DNA reads as TGCGCCAGCAGCTTGGCCGGCCAGGGGACAGGGTACGGGGAGCTGTTTTTT.